This entry describes one TCR beta chain. Antigen unknown. Sequencing used immunoSEQ multiplex PCR; TCRdb keeps in-frame clones, though not all of them. Found here are more than 500,000 clones, approximately 95% of them singletons; the top ten hold approximately 0.06%. It was into CD45RA+ naive and CD45RA-negative memory subsets that the CD4+ cells were split. The record originates from a study of shared clonotypes between healthy human individuals. As for the study in general: Aged 18 to 49, the donors were a couple of women and a few men.

Regarding the study as a whole: About 5.2% was the fraction of naive CD4 clonotypes found shared across several donors.

What was sequenced was naive CD4+ T cells sorted from blood. Subset denoted: CD45RA+ positively selected. The TCR was taken from a woman younger than 45 in good health.

The CDR3 reads CASSLWRGWNQETQYF. CDR3 DNA sequence: TGTGCCAGCAGCTTGTGGCGGGGGTGGAACCAAGAGACCCAGTACTTC. The chain joins TRBV5-6 to TRBJ2-5, with 7 bases that match TRBD2. This CDR3 is built from 16 residues. Looked up from germline, CDR1 is SGHDT and CDR2 is YYEEEE. After removal of 1 base from V and 0 bases from J, the junction contained 6 bases not matched to a gene.